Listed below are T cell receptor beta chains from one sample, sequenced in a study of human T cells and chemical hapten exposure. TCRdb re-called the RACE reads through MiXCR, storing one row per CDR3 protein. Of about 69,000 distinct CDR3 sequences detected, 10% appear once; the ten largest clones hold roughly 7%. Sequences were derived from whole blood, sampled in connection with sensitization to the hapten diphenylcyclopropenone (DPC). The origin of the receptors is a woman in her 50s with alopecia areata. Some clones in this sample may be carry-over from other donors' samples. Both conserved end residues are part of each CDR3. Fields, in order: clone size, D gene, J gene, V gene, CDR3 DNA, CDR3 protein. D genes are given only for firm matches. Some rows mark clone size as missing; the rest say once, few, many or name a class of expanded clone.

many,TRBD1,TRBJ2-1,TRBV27,TGTGCCAGCAGGAAACCGGGACAGGGGAACAATGAGCAGTTCTTC,CASRKPGQGNNEQFF
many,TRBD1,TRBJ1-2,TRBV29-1,TGCAGCGTATCGCAGGGGGATGGTGGCTACACCTTC,CSVSQGDGGYTF
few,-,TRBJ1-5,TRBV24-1,TGTGCCACCAGTGATAATATGGTAGACAATCAGCCCCAGCATTTT,CATSDNMVDNQPQHF
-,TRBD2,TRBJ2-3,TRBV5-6,TGTGCCAGCAGGTTTGCGGGAGAAGTCACAGATACGCAGTATTTT,CASRFAGEVTDTQYF
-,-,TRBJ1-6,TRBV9,TGTGCCAGCAGCTTAAGCCCCCGGGGACTCCTCCACTTT,CASSLSPRGLLHF
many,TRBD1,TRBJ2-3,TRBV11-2,TGTGCCAGCAGTCCACGACAGGGGGCATTGTATACGCAGTATTTT,CASSPRQGALYTQYF
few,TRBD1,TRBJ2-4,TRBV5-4,TGTGCCAGCAGGCCCGGACAGGGGGAAAACATTCAGTACTTC,CASRPGQGENIQYF
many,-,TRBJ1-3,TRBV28,TGTGCCAGCAGTTCTGAAGGGGGCTCTGGAAACACCATATATTTT,CASSSEGGSGNTIYF
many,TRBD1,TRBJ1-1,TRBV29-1,TGCAGCGTTGTGGGCAGGGGGCGTCCGAACACTGAAGCTTTCTTT,CSVVGRGRPNTEAFF
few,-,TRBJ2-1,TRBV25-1,TGTGCCAGCAGAGATTCAGGGATTCGCCACAATGAGCAGTTCTTC,CASRDSGIRHNEQFF
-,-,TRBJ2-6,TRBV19,TGTGCCAGTACCACCGTATCTGGGGCCAACGTCCTGACTTTC,CASTTVSGANVLTF
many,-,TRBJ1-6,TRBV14,TGTGCCAGCAGCCAATTAATGTCGACCATACCAAATTCACCCCTCCACTTT,CASSQLMSTIPNSPLHF
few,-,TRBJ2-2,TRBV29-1,TGCAGCGTTGAGGCGGCGGGATTGACCGGGGAGCTGTTTTTT,CSVEAAGLTGELFF
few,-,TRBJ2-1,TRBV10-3,TGTGCCATCAGTGAGTCCGTAATCTACAATGAGCAGTTCTTC,CAISESVIYNEQFF
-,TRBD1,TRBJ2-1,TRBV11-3,TGTGCCAGCAGCAAATCGATAGGGGGCTTTAGTGAGCAGTTCTTC,CASSKSIGGFSEQFF
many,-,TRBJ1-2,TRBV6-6,TGTGCCAGCAGTTACAGCCCAGATTATGGCTACACCTTC,CASSYSPDYGYTF
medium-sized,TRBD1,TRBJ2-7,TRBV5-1,TGCGCCAGCAGGACAGGGAACGAGCAGTACTTC,CASRTGNEQYF
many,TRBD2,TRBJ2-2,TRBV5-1,TGCGCCAGCAGCAAGACTAGCGGGAAGCACACCGGGGAGCTGTTTTTT,CASSKTSGKHTGELFF
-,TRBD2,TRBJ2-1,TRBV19,TGTGCCAGTAGTATTACGGGTGGCGGGAGAGCTTACAATGAGCAGTTCTTC,CASSITGGGRAYNEQFF
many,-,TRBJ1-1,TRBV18,TGTGCCAGCTCACCACCGTCGGTCTCTGAAGCTTTCTTT,CASSPPSVSEAFF
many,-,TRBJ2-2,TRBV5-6,TGTGCCAGCAGCCCTTGGGTCCTAGGGGACACCGGGGAGCTGTTTTTT,CASSPWVLGDTGELFF
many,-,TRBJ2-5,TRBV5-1,TGCGCCAGCAGCCAGGGCGGAGAAGAGACCCAGTACTTC,CASSQGGEETQYF
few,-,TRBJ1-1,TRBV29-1,TGCAGCGTGGATACGGTCCCTGAAGCTTTCTTT,CSVDTVPEAFF
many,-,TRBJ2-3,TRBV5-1,TGCGCCAGCAGCTTGCGGGTAACTAGCACAGATACGCAGTATTTT,CASSLRVTSTDTQYF
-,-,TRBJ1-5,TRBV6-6,TGTGCCAGCAGTGAAGCGGCAGCTTGGAGCAATCAGCCCCAGCATTTT,CASSEAAAWSNQPQHF
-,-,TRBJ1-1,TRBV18,TGTGCCAGCTCACTCGTCCCGGGACGAGACACTGAAGCTTTCTTT,CASSLVPGRDTEAFF
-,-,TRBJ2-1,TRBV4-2,TGTGCCAACAGCCAAGATGGTGGCGGGATCTACAATGAGCAGTTCTTC,CANSQDGGGIYNEQFF
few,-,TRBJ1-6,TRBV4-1,TGCGCCAGCAGCCAAGGAGACAGGCGGGAGGCGCCTTATAATTCACCCCTCCACTTT,CASSQGDRREAPYNSPLHF
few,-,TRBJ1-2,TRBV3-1,TGTGCCAGCAGCAGATTAGGGGGAGACTATGGCTACACCTTC,CASSRLGGDYGYTF
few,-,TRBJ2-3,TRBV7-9,TGTGCCAGCAGAAAGGGCCAGGATACGCAGTATTTT,CASRKGQDTQYF
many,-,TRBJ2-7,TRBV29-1,TGCAGCGTTGGTGGGGGTAGGGGAACCGACGAGCAGTACTTC,CSVGGGRGTDEQYF
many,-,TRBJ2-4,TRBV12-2,TGTGCAAGTCGCTTTACGGGGCGGGGGCGCGCCAAAAACATTCAGTACTTC,CASRFTGRGRAKNIQYF
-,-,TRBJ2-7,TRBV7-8,TGTGCCAGCAGCTTAGCGCATCAGGGCAGGGTGCCCGAGCAGTACTTC,CASSLAHQGRVPEQYF
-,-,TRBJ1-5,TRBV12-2,TGTGCAAGTCGCTTACTGGTTCATCAGCCCCAGCATTTT,CASRLLVHQPQHF
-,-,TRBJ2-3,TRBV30,TGTGCCTGGAGCGACTCACGGGGGTTTAGTTTAGGGACAGATACGCAGTATTTT,CAWSDSRGFSLGTDTQYF
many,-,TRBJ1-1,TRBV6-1,TGTGCCAGCAGTCTTGTGCGGGGACGCACTGAAGCTTTCTTT,CASSLVRGRTEAFF
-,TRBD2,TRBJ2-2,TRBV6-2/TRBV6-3,TGTGCCAGCAGTCGAAGACTAGCGATGGGGACCGGGGAGCTGTTTTTT,CASSRRLAMGTGELFF
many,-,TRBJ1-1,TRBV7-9,TGTGCCAGCAGCACAGGGTACGTTGAAGCTTTCTTT,CASSTGYVEAFF
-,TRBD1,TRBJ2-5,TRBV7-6,TGTGTCAGCAGCAGTCTGACAGGGGTTGAAGAGACCCAGTACTTC,CVSSSLTGVEETQYF
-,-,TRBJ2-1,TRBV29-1,TGCAGCGTTGCAGGACAGTACCTGCTTAAGCAGTTCTTC,CSVAGQYLLKQFF
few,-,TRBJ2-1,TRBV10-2,TGCGCCAGCAGTGCTGTCAGTAACTCGGATGAGCAGTTCTTC,CASSAVSNSDEQFF